This T cell receptor beta chain was recorded in a study of cytomegalovirus exposure and HLA in healthy donors (dated by TCRdb to the late 2010s). About the study as a whole: An earlier analysis of around 600 of the donors reported approximately 300 Gb of sequence data and more than 90 million unique TCR beta sequences from 150 million to 200 million T cells. Roughly 300 gigabases of sequencing data and tens of millions of unique TCR sequences were included in an early release covering roughly 700 HLA-typed donors. Of the approximately 400 genotyped donors, about 84% fell in the genetic ancestry cluster associated with self-reported Caucasian donors. The study aimed to test whether signatures of past pathogen exposure could be identified by cataloging public T cell receptors. The study used immunosequencing to profile the T cell repertoires of approximately 630 subjects and linked those repertoires to cytomegalovirus serostatus. In addition to the first cohort of roughly 670 subjects, a separate validation cohort of approximately 110 different subjects was used. To predict cytomegalovirus infection status, the study brought together high-throughput TCR immunosequencing, statistical association of individual TCRs with disease status, and machine learning. To study patterns of TCR occurrence, a later analysis re-analyzed previously published TCR beta repertoires from 700 or so donors and added high-resolution HLA genotyping. The later analysis used no new phenotypic data to find candidate immune exposures, relying instead on TCR beta sequences and their occurrence across donors. An earlier analysis of approximately 500 of the donors applied high-throughput TCR beta sequencing to assess whether each TCR beta V gene segment acted as functional or pseudogenic. Alongside the repertoire data, information on donor age, sex, ethnicity and CMV serostatus was compiled. In a later genetic analysis, genome-wide SNP genotypes for about 65% of the roughly 670 donors were used, and that subset was treated as a discovery cohort. Every repertoire in the discovery cohort had been generated on one and the same sequencing platform. HLA typing covered class I and class II loci at four-digit resolution. Typing coverage varied by locus: roughly 629-640 donors for A, B, C, DRB1 and DQB1; approximately 560 for DQA1; about 590 for DPA1; more than 450 for DPB1. Because of strong linkage in the cohort, 5 or 6 DR-DQ haplotypes were treated as single units for association and clustering. Among roughly 370 genotyped donors of the cohort, an average of approximately 240,000 unique TCR beta nucleotide sequences were sequenced per donor, around a sixth of them non-productive.

In total, roughly 670 healthy bone marrow donors made up the cohort. Cohort members were all nominally healthy when sampled, although unrecorded immune exposures were likely present. The donor was CMV seropositive and belonged to the group of around 300 seropositive cohort members. Each donor provided a peripheral blood sample, and peripheral blood mononuclear cells were used for TCR beta sequencing. The Qiagen DNeasy Blood Extraction Kit was used to extract genomic DNA from the blood cell samples. Findings and caveats that apply to the study as a whole: A further reported finding was that TCR beta sequences accurately predicted the HLA-A and HLA-B alleles for most subjects in the first cohort. It was suggested by the authors that the approach could potentially be generalized to other disease states and immunological phenotypes. A later analysis associated about 17,000 TCR beta sequences with specific HLA alleles at a false discovery rate of 0.05. The earlier analysis of fewer than 750 of the donors excluded roughly 17 rarely observed V segments, including chromosome 9 orphons, because counts were too low. The cohort was sequenced for TCR beta chains only, and without alpha or paired-chain data the features that could be detected were limited. Most TCR sequences were observed very rarely across donors, whereas some public TCRs were present in many individuals. When HLA alleles, especially DR and DQ, strongly co-occurred, TCR associations were difficult to assign to individual alleles. Linkage disequilibrium might explain the correlated functional status among segregating V segments, but an unknown experimental factor could not be excluded. A few of the identified cytomegalovirus-associated TCR beta chains were confirmed in vitro to be specific for cytomegalovirus antigens. Because some donors lacked HLA typing at each locus, the association tests relied only on the typed subset. An earlier analysis of approximately 500 of the donors showed that most TCR beta V segments appeared in productive rearrangements either about 87% or about 30% of the time, which broadly matched IMGT annotations. The study gave a list of under 200 TCR beta chains associated with cytomegalovirus. In a later analysis, HLA-associated TCR beta chains showed more clonal expansion and lower generation probabilities than non-associated chains that were equally common. A cluster of highly shared sequence variants was judged likely to represent a technical artifact of the sequencing pipeline. For the cohort, immune exposure information was limited to CMV serostatus. The 87-base-pair reads could not distinguish some IMGT-functional V segments, including TRBV6-2 and TRBV6-3, so those segments were excluded. In a later genetic analysis, a missense DCLRE1C variant was associated with V-gene and J-gene trimming of TCR beta chains, and the association was replicated in an independent cohort. According to a later analysis, most CMV-associated TCR beta chains appeared to be HLA-restricted, and the HLA associations seemed to be driven largely by CMV exposure. A later analysis found that TCR association rates varied across HLA loci, with DRB1 alleles showing the most associated TCRs and HLA-C alleles the fewest. In a later genetic analysis, fewer N-insertions in productive TCRs were reported among donors in an Asian-associated ancestry cluster than the approximately 670-donor mean. A later analysis reported that several top co-occurrence clusters appeared linked to parvovirus B19, influenza, CMV and Epstein-Barr virus. Sequencing depth was assumed to be roughly uniform across donors in the presence/absence analyses, though that assumption may not hold. The classifier was reported to diagnose cytomegalovirus status with high specificity and sensitivity in both the original and validation cohorts.

The library was prepared using the immunoSEQ multiplex PCR assay. For the multiplex PCR, a mixture combining 60 forward primers for TCR Vbeta segments and 13 reverse primers for TCR Jbeta segments was used. The CDR3 region of rearranged TCR beta genes was amplified from genomic DNA by a multiplex PCR assay. The Illumina HiSeq System was used to sequence the amplified TCR beta libraries as 87-base-pair reads. In the original analysis: In a later analysis, about 80 million unique TCR beta chains were counted across the 650 to 750 repertoires, and approximately 9.9 million of these chains were shared by at least two donors. Raw reads were error-corrected and collapsed into unique sequences with a nearest-neighbor algorithm that merged closely related sequences to remove PCR and sequencing errors. CDR3 sequences were aligned to IMGT reference sequences to assign V, D and J gene segments. For a sequence to be retained, a match of at least six nucleotides to both a V gene segment and a J gene segment was required. A rearrangement counted as productive if the CDR3 had no stop codons and remained in frame with V and J, and every other rearrangement counted as non-productive. CDR3 was defined according to IMGT convention as the region running from the second conserved V-encoded cysteine to the conserved J-encoded phenylalanine. The earlier analysis of 500 to 750 of the donors excluded any sequence lacking an unambiguous match to a single V gene segment. An earlier analysis of a few hundred of the donors called V segments functional above 56.7% productive rearrangements and segregating when the between-donor standard deviation exceeded 5%. A statistical classification framework was built for diagnosing cytomegalovirus status from the catalog of TCR beta chain sequences. V and J gene assignment, in a later analysis, came from comparing TCR nucleotide sequences with IMGT/GENE-DB human TR gene sequences. A later analysis assigned CDR3 sequences and most-parsimonious VDJ recombination scenarios with the TCRdist pipeline. In a later analysis, each TCR beta chain was defined by its CDR3 amino acid sequence together with its V-gene family, and reads lacking a unique V-gene family were excluded. To address suspected cross-contamination and a sequencing artifact, a later analysis removed over 500 highly shared, low-generation-probability nucleotide sequences. For each public chain, a later analysis derived a clonal expansion index from normalized ranks of inferred template counts within each repertoire. In a later analysis, generation probabilities were computed with a VDJ recombination model fitted to out-of-frame rearrangements, and the resulting probabilities were checked against IGoR. Hypergeometric tests were used in a later analysis to score TCR-TCR, TCR-HLA and TCR-CMV co-occurrence, with a repertoire-size bias correction applied to the TCR pairs. A later analysis estimated false discovery rates by permuting HLA or CMV assignments 20 times. In a later analysis, co-occurring TCRs were grouped with DBSCAN, and TCRdist sequence similarity was added when clustering was performed within HLA-allele-positive subsets. Repertoires with fewer than 30,000 or more than 120,000 public chains, plus five repertoires with anomalous nucleotide sharing, were excluded from co-occurrence clustering. TCRdb mirrors the immuneACCESS table, restricted to in-frame sequences. Some clones are absent from its copies; in checked studies, under half trace to an unresolved V gene, and the reason for the others is unknown. The V and J calls and clone size are taken from that table; D and trimming were inferred from the DNA. This sample is represented by under 150,000 clones; about 70% of them were singletons. Of the sample, around 2.7% is held by the ten largest clones.

The CDR3 contains 15 residues, cysteine and phenylalanine counted. Left in the record is the CDR3 DNA by itself, 45 bases read in frame from the first base. For CDR1 and CDR2, the germline V gene lists KGHSH and LQKENI. For this chain, trimming is 2 bases at the V end and 4 bases at the J end, and the number of junction bases without a gene match is 6. A remark on this clone: It has no known antigen specificity. No base quality information exists; no much larger clone differs at one position.

Sequenced sample: PBMCs. The rearrangement combines TRBV18 with TRBJ1-1; TRBD1 matches 8 bases in the middle. The receptor's source is a woman in her sixties in good health and CMV-seropositive. At the DNA level, the sequence is TGTGCCAGCTCACCATTGACAGGGGCGGGCACTGAAGCTTTCTTT. This yields the protein CASSPLTGAGTEAFF.